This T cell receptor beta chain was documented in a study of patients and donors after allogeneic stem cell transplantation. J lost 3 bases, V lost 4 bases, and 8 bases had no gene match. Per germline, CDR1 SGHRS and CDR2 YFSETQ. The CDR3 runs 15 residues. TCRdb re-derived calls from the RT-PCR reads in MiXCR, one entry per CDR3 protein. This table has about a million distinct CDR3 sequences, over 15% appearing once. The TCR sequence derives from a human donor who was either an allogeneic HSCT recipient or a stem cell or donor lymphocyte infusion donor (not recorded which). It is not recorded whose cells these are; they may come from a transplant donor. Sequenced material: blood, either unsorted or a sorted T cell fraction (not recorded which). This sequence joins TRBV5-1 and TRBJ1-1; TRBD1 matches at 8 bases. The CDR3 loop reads CASSNPPGGDTEAFF. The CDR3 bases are TGCGCCAGCAGCAACCCCCCAGGGGGCGACACTGAAGCTTTCTTT.